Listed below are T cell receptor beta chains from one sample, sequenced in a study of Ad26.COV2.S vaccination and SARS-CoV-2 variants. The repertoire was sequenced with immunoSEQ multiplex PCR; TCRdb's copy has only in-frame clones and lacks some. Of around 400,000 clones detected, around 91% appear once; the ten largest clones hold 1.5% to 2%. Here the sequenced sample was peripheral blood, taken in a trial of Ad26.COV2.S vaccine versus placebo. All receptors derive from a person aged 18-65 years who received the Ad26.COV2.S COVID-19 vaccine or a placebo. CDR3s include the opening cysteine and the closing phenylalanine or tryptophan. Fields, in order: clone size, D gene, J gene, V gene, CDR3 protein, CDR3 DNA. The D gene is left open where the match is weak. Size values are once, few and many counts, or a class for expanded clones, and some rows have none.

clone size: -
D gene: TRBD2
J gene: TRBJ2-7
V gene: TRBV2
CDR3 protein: CASSEDRLASHYEQYF
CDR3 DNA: TGTGCCAGCAGTGAAGATCGACTAGCGAGCCACTACGAGCAGTACTTC

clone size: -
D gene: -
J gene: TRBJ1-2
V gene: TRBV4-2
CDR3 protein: CASSQVDFYGYTF
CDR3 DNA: TGTGCCAGCAGCCAAGTTGATTTCTATGGCTACACCTTC

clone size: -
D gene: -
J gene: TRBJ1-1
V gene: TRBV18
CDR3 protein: CASSPGQNTEAFF
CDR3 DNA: TGTGCCAGCTCACCGGGACAGAACACTGAAGCTTTCTTT

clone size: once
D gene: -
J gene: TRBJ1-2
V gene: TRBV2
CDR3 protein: CASSDSQIYGYTF
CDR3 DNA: TGTGCCAGCAGTGACAGTCAGATCTATGGCTACACCTTC

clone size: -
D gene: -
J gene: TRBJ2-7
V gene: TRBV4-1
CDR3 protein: CASSPGRGSYEQYF
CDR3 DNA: TGCGCCAGCAGCCCGGGACGGGGATCCTACGAGCAGTACTTC

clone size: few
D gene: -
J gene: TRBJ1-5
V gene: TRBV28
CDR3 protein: CASSLIGQPQHF
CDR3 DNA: TGTGCCAGCAGTTTGATCGGGCAGCCCCAGCATTTT

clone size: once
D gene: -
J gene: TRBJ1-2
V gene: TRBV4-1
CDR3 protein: CASSPGQNYGYTF
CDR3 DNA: TGCGCCAGCAGCCCGGGACAAAACTATGGCTACACCTTC

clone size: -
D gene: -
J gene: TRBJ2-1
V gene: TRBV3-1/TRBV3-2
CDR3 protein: CASSLGGGTHNEQFF
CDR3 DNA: TGTGCCAGCAGCCTCGGAGGCGGGACCCACAATGAGCAGTTCTTC

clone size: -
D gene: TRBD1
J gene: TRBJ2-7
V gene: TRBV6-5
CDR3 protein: CASRAGQGAYEQYF
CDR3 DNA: TGTGCCAGCAGGGCCGGACAGGGAGCGTACGAGCAGTACTTC

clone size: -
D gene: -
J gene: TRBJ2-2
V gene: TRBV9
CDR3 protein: CASSSGAVAGELFF
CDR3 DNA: TGTGCCAGCAGCTCGGGGGCCGTCGCCGGGGAGCTGTTTTTT

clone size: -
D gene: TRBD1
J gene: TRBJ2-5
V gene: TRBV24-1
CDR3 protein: CATSDFGQAKETQYF
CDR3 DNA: TGTGCCACCAGTGATTTCGGACAGGCTAAAGAGACCCAGTACTTC

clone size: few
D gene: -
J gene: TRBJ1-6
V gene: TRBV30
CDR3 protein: CAWSSRSTRSPLHF
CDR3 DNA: TGTGCCTGGAGTTCCAGGTCAACACGTTCACCCCTCCACTTT

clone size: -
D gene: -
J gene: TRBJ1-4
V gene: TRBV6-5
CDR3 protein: CASSYFQPGYNEKLFF
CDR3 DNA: TGTGCCAGCAGTTACTTCCAGCCCGGTTATAATGAAAAACTGTTTTTT

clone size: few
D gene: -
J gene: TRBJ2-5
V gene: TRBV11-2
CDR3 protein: CASSWQRGEKETQYF
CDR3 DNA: TGTGCCAGCAGCTGGCAACGGGGCGAGAAAGAGACCCAGTACTTC

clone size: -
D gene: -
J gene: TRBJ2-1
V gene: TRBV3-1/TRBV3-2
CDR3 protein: CASSQDGAGPNEQFF
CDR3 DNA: TGTGCCAGCAGCCAAGATGGGGCAGGACCCAATGAGCAGTTCTTC

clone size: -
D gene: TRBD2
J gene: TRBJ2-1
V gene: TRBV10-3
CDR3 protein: CAISERPLAGRLYNEQFF
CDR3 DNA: TGTGCCATCAGTGAGCGACCACTAGCGGGACGGCTTTACAATGAGCAGTTCTTC

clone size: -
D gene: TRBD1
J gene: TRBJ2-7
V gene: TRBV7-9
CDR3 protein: CASSWTGDSSYEQYF
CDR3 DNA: TGTGCCAGCAGCTGGACAGGGGACAGCTCCTACGAGCAGTACTTC

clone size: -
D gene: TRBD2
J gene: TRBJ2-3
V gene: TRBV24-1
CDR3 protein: CATSDRSTSGRGDTQYF
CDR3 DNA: TGTGCCACCAGTGATCGCTCGACTAGCGGGAGAGGGGATACGCAGTATTTT

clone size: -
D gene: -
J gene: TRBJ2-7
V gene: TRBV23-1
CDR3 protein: CASSQSNAAYLDEQYF
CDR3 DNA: TGCGCCAGCAGTCAATCGAACGCTGCATACCTGGACGAGCAGTACTTC

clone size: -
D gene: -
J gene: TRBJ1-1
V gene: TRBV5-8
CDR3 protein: CASSFPRLYEAFF
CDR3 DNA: TGTGCCAGCAGCTTTCCCCGGCTGTATGAAGCTTTCTTT

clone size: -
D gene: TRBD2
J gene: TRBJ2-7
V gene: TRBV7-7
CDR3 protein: CASSLNGRSNDEQYF
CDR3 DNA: TGTGCCAGCAGCTTAAACGGGAGGAGTAACGACGAGCAGTACTTC

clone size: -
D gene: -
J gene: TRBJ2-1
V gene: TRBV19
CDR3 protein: CASSIPGRGWKNEQFF
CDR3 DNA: TGTGCCAGTAGTATCCCCGGCAGGGGTTGGAAAAATGAGCAGTTCTTC

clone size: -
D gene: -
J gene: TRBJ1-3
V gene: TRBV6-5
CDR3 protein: CASGEGNTIYF
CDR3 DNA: TGTGCCAGCGGGGAAGGAAACACCATATATTTT

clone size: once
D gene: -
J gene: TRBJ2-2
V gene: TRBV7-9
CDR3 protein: CASSSVVGITGELFF
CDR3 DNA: TGTGCCAGCAGCTCGGTGGTGGGGATCACCGGGGAGCTGTTTTTT

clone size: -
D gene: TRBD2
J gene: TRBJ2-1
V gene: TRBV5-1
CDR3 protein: CASSLLAGVFYNEQFF
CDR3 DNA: TGCGCCAGCAGCTTACTAGCGGGAGTTTTCTACAATGAGCAGTTCTTC

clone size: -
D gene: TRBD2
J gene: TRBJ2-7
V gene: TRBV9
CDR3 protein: CASTPGRTSGRDSYEQYF
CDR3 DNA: TGTGCCAGCACCCCCGGGAGGACTAGCGGGAGAGATTCCTACGAGCAGTACTTC

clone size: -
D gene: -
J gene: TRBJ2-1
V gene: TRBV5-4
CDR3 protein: CASSLEEGTYNEQFF
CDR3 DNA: TGTGCCAGCAGCTTGGAAGAGGGGACCTACAATGAGCAGTTCTTC

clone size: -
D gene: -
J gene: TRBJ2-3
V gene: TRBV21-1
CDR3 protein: CASSKGTRSGF
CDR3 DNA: TGTGCCAGCAGCAAAGGAACTAGGTCGGGATTT

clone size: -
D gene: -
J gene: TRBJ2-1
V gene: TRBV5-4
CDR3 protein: CASSLDQSYNEQFF
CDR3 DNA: TGTGCCAGCAGCTTGGATCAATCCTACAATGAGCAGTTCTTC

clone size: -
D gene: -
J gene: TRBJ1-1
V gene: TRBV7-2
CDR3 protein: CASSSSPGRVNTEAFF
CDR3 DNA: TGTGCCAGCAGCTCCTCCCCCGGACGGGTGAACACTGAAGCTTTCTTT

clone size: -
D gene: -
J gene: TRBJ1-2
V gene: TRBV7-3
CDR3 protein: CASSLTAAPGGYTF
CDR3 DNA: TGTGCCAGCAGCTTAACTGCGGCCCCTGGGGGCTACACCTTC

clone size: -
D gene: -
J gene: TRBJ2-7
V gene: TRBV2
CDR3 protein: CASSKGRGGRDYEQYF
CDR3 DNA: TGTGCCAGCAGTAAAGGACGGGGAGGTAGGGACTACGAGCAGTACTTC

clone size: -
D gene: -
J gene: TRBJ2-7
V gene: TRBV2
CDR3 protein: CASSGDWSYEQYF
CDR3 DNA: TGTGCCAGCAGTGGTGACTGGAGCTACGAGCAGTACTTC

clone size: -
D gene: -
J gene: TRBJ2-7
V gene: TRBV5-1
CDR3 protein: CASSPLGPGYEQYF
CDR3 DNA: TGCGCCAGCAGCCCCCTGGGCCCCGGCTACGAGCAGTACTTC

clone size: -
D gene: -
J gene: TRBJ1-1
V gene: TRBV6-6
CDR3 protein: CASSYWGSNTEAFF
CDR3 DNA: TGTGCCAGCAGTTATTGGGGGTCTAACACTGAAGCTTTCTTT

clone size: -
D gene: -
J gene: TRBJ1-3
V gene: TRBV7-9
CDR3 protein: CASSRGLVLGNTIYF
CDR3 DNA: TGTGCCAGCAGCCGGGGGTTAGTCCTAGGAAACACCATATATTTT

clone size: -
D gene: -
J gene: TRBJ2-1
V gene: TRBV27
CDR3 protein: CASSLRPELYNEQFF
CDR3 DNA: TGTGCCAGCAGTTTAAGGCCAGAGTTATACAATGAGCAGTTCTTC

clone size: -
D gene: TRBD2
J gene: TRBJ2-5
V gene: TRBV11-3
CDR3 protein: CASGEGETQYF
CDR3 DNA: TGTGCCAGCGGGGAGGGGGAGACCCAGTACTTC